This passage covers 20 T cell receptor beta chains from one sample sequenced in a study of vaccination effects on CD4 cells after COVID-19. Their recognized antigens are unknown. Some clones are missing from TCRdb's copy, which holds only in-frame ones; the method was immunoSEQ multiplex PCR. The sample carries about 41,000 clones, approximately 80% recorded once. Antigen-specific CD4+ T cells expanded by the ViraFEST assay with viral peptide pools were then sequenced. Isolating CD4+ T cells followed 9 to 10 days of culture. Vaccinees lacked prior SARS-CoV-2 infection and tested negative for nucleocapsid antibodies. The sample consisted of CD4+ T cells from PBMCs cultured with HCoV-NL63 spike peptides, taken before COVID-19 vaccination. The receptors here all came from a human donor who received a COVID-19 vaccine.

The rearrangement uses TRBV9 and TRBJ2-2; either TRBD1 or TRBD2 may supply D (5 bases each). Trimming stripped 2 bases from V and 4 bases from J, with 12 bases between. This CDR3 spans 15 amino acids. Germline V gene data show CDR1 as SGDLS and CDR2 as YYNGEE. CDR3 sequence (DNA): TGTGCCAGCAGCGTGACTGGGACCTTCACCGGGGAGCTGTTTTTT. It specifies CASSVTGTFTGELFF. Together with reference TRBV9 and TRBJ2-2, the CDR3 gives the full variable domain: DSGVTQTPKHLITATGQRVTLRCSPRSGDLSVYWYQQSLDQGLQFLIQYYNGEERAKGNILERFSAQQFPDLHSELNLSSLELGDSALYFCASSVTGTFTGELFFGEGSRLTVL.

The chain combines TRBV28 with TRBJ1-2, with TRBD1 as a possible D gene (5 bases). Germline assignment: CDR1 MDHEN and CDR2 SYDVKM. The CDR3 is 12 amino acids. V was clipped by 2 bases and J by 5 bases, with 6 bases between them. The CDR3 region has the DNA TGTGCCAGCAGTTTAAGGGGTTATGGCTACACCTTC. It specifies CASSLRGYGYTF.

The sample holds a few counts of this clone. The CDR3 sequence is CASSSPGGVGEAFF. The CDR3 bases are TGTGCCAGCAGTAGCCCCGGAGGGGTGGGTGAAGCTTTCTTT. The chain joins TRBV27 to TRBJ1-1, with TRBD1 as a possible D gene (5 bases). This CDR3 spans 14 amino acids. Germline lookup yields CDR1 MNHEY and CDR2 SMNVEV (reference sequence). Trimming pared 5 bases from V and 7 bases from J, leaving 17 bases between.

V gene TRBV24-1 combines with J gene TRBJ2-3, with a possible D match to TRBD2 (7 bases). CDR1 and CDR2 (germline): KGHDR, SFDVKD. Trimming removed 4 bases at V and 3 bases at J, with 16 bases between. This CDR3 comprises 16 residues. The CDR3 is CATSDAGAIYTDTQYF. The CDR3, as DNA: TGTGCCACCAGTGACGCGGGGGCGATTTATACAGATACGCAGTATTTT.

The gene calls are TRBV24-1 and TRBJ2-5; TRBD2 agrees at 14 bases. Germline V CDR1 and CDR2: KGHDR, SFDVKD. Trimming at V came to 3 bases and at J to 11 bases, leaving 7 bases not matched to a gene. The CDR3 totals 15 residues. CDR3 region: CATSDPGLAGGRQYF. CDR3 DNA: TGTGCCACCAGTGATCCCGGACTAGCGGGGGGTCGTCAGTACTTC.

This chain links TRBV19 with TRBJ1-4, with D uncertain. Germline CDR1 is LNHDA and CDR2 is SQIVND (reference sequence). V was clipped by 6 bases and J by 6 bases, with 11 bases between them. The CDR3 is 13 residues long. The CDR3 DNA reads TGTGCCAGTAGCCTTGACCCGGATGAAAAACTGTTTTTT. Its protein is CASSLDPDEKLFF.

The chain couples TRBV19 to TRBJ1-5; TRBD1 matches at 10 bases. V gave up 5 bases and J gave up 6 bases; unmatched junction bases: 7. CDR1 is LNHDA and CDR2 is SQIVND in the germline V gene (reference sequence). The CDR3 sequence is 15 residues long. CDR3 sequence (DNA): TGTGCCAGTAGTCAACCGGGACAGGGGCGTCAGCCCCAGCATTTT. Translation gives CASSQPGQGRQPQHF.

This chain's CDR3 is CATKGDRTSGGSYEQYV. The CDR3 DNA is TGCGCCACGAAAGGGGACCGGACTAGCGGGGGGTCATACGAGCAGTACGTC. The V gene is TRBV4-1, the J gene TRBJ2-7; TRBD2 matches 14 bases. J gave up 4 bases and V 10 bases, and 15 bases lay outside the gene matches. The CDR3 has 17 residues. The germline gives CDR1 MGHRA, CDR2 YSYEKL.

The gene calls are TRBV11-2 and TRBJ2-3; possibly TRBD2 for D (5 bases). Trimming left V 1 base short and J 0 bases short, with 8 bases between. The CDR3 has 15 amino acids. Germline values: CDR1 SGHAT, CDR2 FQNNGV. CDR3 protein: CASSLVPGSTDTQYF. The CDR3 DNA follows: TGTGCCAGCAGCTTAGTACCGGGGAGCACAGATACGCAGTATTTT.

This chain joins TRBV2 and TRBJ2-6; D is unclear. CDR1 and CDR2 (germline): SNHLY, FYNNEI. Trimming took 6 bases from V and 0 from J, leaving 9 bases between them. CDR3 length: 15 residues. CDR3 sequence reads: CASRDGSSGANVLTF. CDR3 sequence (DNA): TGTGCCAGCAGGGACGGCTCCTCTGGGGCCAACGTCCTGACTTTC.

This chain uses TRBV6-5 with TRBJ1-5; 7 positions agree with TRBD1. The CDR3 extends over 14 amino acids. From germline, CDR1 is MNHEY and CDR2 SVGAGI. V lost 6 bases and J lost 6; bases outside the gene matches: 8. For the CDR3, the DNA is TGTGCCAGCAGCTACGGAGGGGGCGGTCAGCCCCAGCATTTT. Translation: CASSYGGGGQPQHF.

The V and J genes are TRBV29-1 and TRBJ1-2; 7 nucleotides line up with TRBD1. V lost 3 bases to trimming and J lost 8 bases; unmatched junction nucleotides: 6. CDR1 SQVTM and CDR2 ANQGSEA come from the germline V gene. CDR3 size: 12 residues. The chain's CDR3 is CSVDDRASGYTF. The CDR3 nucleotides are TGCAGCGTTGACGACAGGGCTTCGGGCTACACCTTC.

The chain combines TRBV5-3 with TRBJ2-3, with D possibly being TRBD2 (6 bases). TRBV5-3 is noted as an ORF with a role that remains uncertain. V was shortened by 7 bases and J by 2 bases, with 20 bases between the two germline ends. This CDR3 is built from 16 residues. The CDR3 here is CARPPHSGFLTDTQYF. The CDR3 nucleotides read TGTGCCAGACCACCCCATAGCGGTTTCCTCACAGATACGCAGTATTTT.

The J gene is TRBJ2-6, the V gene TRBV12-3 or TRBV12-4; no firm D call. Trimming stripped 6 bases from V and 1 base from J, with 4 bases between. The CDR3 runs 13 residues. CDR3 region: CASRTSGANVLTF. CDR3 coding DNA: TGTGCCAGCAGAACGTCTGGGGCCAACGTCCTGACTTTC.

This clone was seen more than once but under ten times. The gene calls are TRBV11-2 and TRBJ1-2; D might be TRBD1 (5 bases). Trimming stripped 3 bases from V and 2 bases from J, with 10 bases between. CDR1 SGHAT and CDR2 FQNNGV come from the germline V gene. The CDR3 sequence is 14 residues long. The CDR3 protein is CASSFGRTNYGYTF. CDR3 coding DNA: TGTGCCAGCAGCTTCGGCAGGACAAACTATGGCTACACCTTC.

This clone was counted between two and nine times. This rearrangement joins TRBV7-3 to TRBJ2-5; D uncertain. Trimming stripped 4 bases from V and 1 base from J, with 7 bases between. Germline CDR1 reads SGHTA; CDR2 reads FQGTGA. This CDR3 is built from 13 residues. The CDR3 nucleotides are TGTGCCAGCAGCTACAGTTTCCAAGAGACCCAGTACTTC. Amino acid sequence: CASSYSFQETQYF.

V gene TRBV19 combines with J gene TRBJ1-1, with 10 positions matching TRBD1. The junction had 5 bases not matched to a gene; V was cut back by 4 bases and J by 0 bases. CDR1 is LNHDA and CDR2 is SQIVND in the germline V gene (reference sequence). This CDR3 region has 16 residues. The CDR3 DNA follows: TGTGCCAGTAGTAACGACAGGGGGCGAATGAACACTGAAGCTTTCTTT. This gives the protein CASSNDRGRMNTEAFF.

The chain carries TRBV23-1 and TRBJ2-7; 7 nucleotides align to TRBD1. TRBV23-1 is designated an ORF whose function remains uncertain. The CDR3 covers 14 residues. With 3 bases clipped from V and 6 bases from J, the junction kept 8 bases outside the gene matches. The CDR3 DNA sequence: TGCGCCAGCAGTCATGAGACAGGGCCCGGCGAGCAGTACGTC. Encoded protein: CASSHETGPGEQYV.

The chain uses TRBV5-6 and TRBJ2-5; 8 positions match TRBD1. Trimming took 1 base from V and 0 from J; bases not matched to a gene: 5. Germline loops: CDR1 SGHDT, CDR2 YYEEEE. This CDR3 is 16 amino acids long. This CDR3 reads CASSLFTGGYQETQYF. The CDR3 DNA follows: TGTGCCAGCAGCTTGTTTACAGGGGGATACCAAGAGACCCAGTACTTC.

The gene calls are TRBV10-3 and TRBJ1-1, with D tentatively TRBD1 (6 bases). The CDR3 has 12 residues. Germline loops: CDR1 ENHRY, CDR2 SYGVKD. The CDR3: CTTQGFLAEAFF. The CDR3 nucleotides are TGTACCACCCAGGGGTTTTTGGCTGAAGCTTTCTTT.